The entry that follows covers one TCR beta chain sequence. The assay was immunoSEQ multiplex PCR, and TCRdb's table has in-frame clones only and misses some. This sample has roughly 410,000 clones, with over 90% found just once. The ends lost 4 bases at V and 2 bases at J; junction bases unmatched: 11. This CDR3 is built from 15 residues. In germline, CDR1 is GTSNPN, CDR2 SVGIG (reference sequence). These data belong to a study of shared T cell receptors in the human thymus. The clonotype comes from a human donor. Sequenced sample: thymocytes. V gene TRBV30 combines with J gene TRBJ2-7; 7 bases are shared with TRBD2. CDR3 DNA: TGTGCCTGGAAGGACGGGAGGCTTCTAACCTACGAGCAGTACTTC. It specifies CAWKDGRLLTYEQYF.